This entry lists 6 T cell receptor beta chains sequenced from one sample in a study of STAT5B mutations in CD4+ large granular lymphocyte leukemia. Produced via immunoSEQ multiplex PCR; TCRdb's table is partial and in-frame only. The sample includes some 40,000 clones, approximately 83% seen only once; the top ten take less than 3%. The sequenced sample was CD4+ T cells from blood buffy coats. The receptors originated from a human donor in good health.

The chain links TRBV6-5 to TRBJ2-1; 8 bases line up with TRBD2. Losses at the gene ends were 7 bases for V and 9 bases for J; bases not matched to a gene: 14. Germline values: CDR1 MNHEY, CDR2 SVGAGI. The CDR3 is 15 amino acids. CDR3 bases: TGTGCCAGCAACCCAAACGGGAGGGCCATCGGTGAGCAGTTCTTC. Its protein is CASNPNGRAIGEQFF.

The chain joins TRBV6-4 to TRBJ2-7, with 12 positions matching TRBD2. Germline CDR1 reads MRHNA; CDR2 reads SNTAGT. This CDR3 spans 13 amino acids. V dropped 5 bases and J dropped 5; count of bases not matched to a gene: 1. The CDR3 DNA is TGTGCCAGCAGTCGGACTAGCGGGAACGAGCAGTACTTC. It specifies CASSRTSGNEQYF.

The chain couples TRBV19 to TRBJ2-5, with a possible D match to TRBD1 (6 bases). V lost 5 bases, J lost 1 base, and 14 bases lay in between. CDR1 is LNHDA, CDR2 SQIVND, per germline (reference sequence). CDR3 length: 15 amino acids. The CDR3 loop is CASSGSGTLQETQYF. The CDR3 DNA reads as TGTGCCAGTAGTGGCTCCGGGACACTCCAAGAGACCCAGTACTTC.

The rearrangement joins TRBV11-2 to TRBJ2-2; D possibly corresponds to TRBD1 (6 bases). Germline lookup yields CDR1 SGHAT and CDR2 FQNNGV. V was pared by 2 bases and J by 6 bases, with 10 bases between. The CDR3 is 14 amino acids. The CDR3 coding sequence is TGTGCCAGCAGCTTAACAGGGATGGCCGGGGAGCTGTTTTTT. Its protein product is CASSLTGMAGELFF.

DNA of the CDR3: TGTGCCAGCAGACAGATAAGCACAGATACGCAGTATTTT. It yields the protein CASRQISTDTQYF. The chain joins TRBV6-5 to TRBJ2-3; D uncertain. Deletions cut 6 bases from V and 0 bases from J, with 7 bases between. Per germline, CDR1 MNHEY and CDR2 SVGAGI. The CDR3 sequence is 13 residues long.

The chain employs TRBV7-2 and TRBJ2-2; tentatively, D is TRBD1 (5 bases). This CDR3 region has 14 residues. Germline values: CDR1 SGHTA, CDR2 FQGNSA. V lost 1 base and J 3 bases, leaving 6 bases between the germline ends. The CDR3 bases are TGTGCCAGCAGCTTAGGGACACACACCGGGGAGCTGTTTTTT. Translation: CASSLGTHTGELFF.